These T cell receptor beta chains were read from a single sample in a study of monozygotic twins with cystic fibrosis. Generated by immunoSEQ multiplex PCR, the TCRdb table keeps only in-frame clones and is missing some. Of about 36,000 clones listed, over 75% were seen once; the top ten hold under 2%. Sequences were obtained from blood. The receptors come from a girl aged 2-10 years with cystic fibrosis. Each CDR3 is given with its conserved first and last residue. Fields, in order: CDR3 DNA, CDR3 protein, clone size, J gene, V gene, D gene. The D gene is left open where the match is weak. Where a row states a size, it is once, few, many or the class of an expanded clone; other rows omit it.

TGCGCCAGCAGCTTGTGGTCAGATCCGAACACTGAAGCTTTCTTT,CASSLWSDPNTEAFF,-,TRBJ1-1,TRBV5-1,-
TGTGCCAGCAGTCCGACCCTTCCGGGGTATGGCTACACCTTC,CASSPTLPGYGYTF,-,TRBJ1-2,TRBV6-5,-
TGCGCCAGCAGCTTGGACGGGGCTTCGAGCTATGGCTACACCTTC,CASSLDGASSYGYTF,-,TRBJ1-2,TRBV5-1,-
TGTGCCTGGAGTCAGGGACAGGTGGAGAATCAGCCCCAGCATTTT,CAWSQGQVENQPQHF,-,TRBJ1-5,TRBV30,TRBD1
TGTGCCTGGATTGGACAGGGACGGGGAAACACCATATATTTT,CAWIGQGRGNTIYF,once,TRBJ1-3,TRBV30,TRBD1
TGTGCCAGCAGACGTTTCCACGGGACAGAGACCTACGAGCAGTACTTC,CASRRFHGTETYEQYF,-,TRBJ2-7,TRBV7-2,TRBD1
TGTGCCAGCACCCGACAGATTAACTATGGCTACACCTTC,CASTRQINYGYTF,-,TRBJ1-2,TRBV6-6,-
TGTGCCTGGAGTTATCCAGCTAACACTGAAGCTTTCTTT,CAWSYPANTEAFF,once,TRBJ1-1,TRBV30,-
TGTGCCAGCACTTGGGGAAACACCATATATTTT,CASTWGNTIYF,-,TRBJ1-3,TRBV6-6,-
TGTGCCAGCAGCAGGGGTCAGCGTTCCTACGAGCAGTACTTC,CASSRGQRSYEQYF,-,TRBJ2-7,TRBV6-5,-
TGTGCCAGCAGCTGGGGGAACGAGCAGTACTTC,CASSWGNEQYF,-,TRBJ2-7,TRBV7-6,-
TGCGCCAGCAGCCCGGGACTAGCGGGGTCCGAGCAGTTCTTC,CASSPGLAGSEQFF,-,TRBJ2-1,TRBV5-1,TRBD2
TGTGCCAGCGGACAGGGGACTGAAGCTTTCTTT,CASGQGTEAFF,-,TRBJ1-1,TRBV6-5,TRBD1
TGCGCCAGCAGCTTGTTGTCGGGCAGCTATGGCTACACCTTC,CASSLLSGSYGYTF,few,TRBJ1-2,TRBV5-1,-
TGTGCCAGCAGAAAAACAGGGACCCACTATGGCTACACCTTC,CASRKTGTHYGYTF,-,TRBJ1-2,TRBV6-5,-
TGTGCCTGGGAAAGGGAAGGGAGTGGGGCCAACGTCCTGACTTTC,CAWEREGSGANVLTF,-,TRBJ2-6,TRBV30,-
TGCAGCGTCGGACAGGGAGGGGGAGAGACCCAGTACTTC,CSVGQGGGETQYF,once,TRBJ2-5,TRBV29-1,-
TGCGCCAGCAGCGCAAGACTAGCGGGGGGGCTCTACGAGCAGTACTTC,CASSARLAGGLYEQYF,-,TRBJ2-7,TRBV4-1,TRBD2
TGTGCCAGCAGCCCCCGGGCTAGCACTGAGACCCAGTACTTC,CASSPRASTETQYF,-,TRBJ2-5,TRBV9,-
TGTGCCAGCAGTTCAGGACCGCCTGGCTATGGCTACACCTTC,CASSSGPPGYGYTF,few,TRBJ1-2,TRBV28,-